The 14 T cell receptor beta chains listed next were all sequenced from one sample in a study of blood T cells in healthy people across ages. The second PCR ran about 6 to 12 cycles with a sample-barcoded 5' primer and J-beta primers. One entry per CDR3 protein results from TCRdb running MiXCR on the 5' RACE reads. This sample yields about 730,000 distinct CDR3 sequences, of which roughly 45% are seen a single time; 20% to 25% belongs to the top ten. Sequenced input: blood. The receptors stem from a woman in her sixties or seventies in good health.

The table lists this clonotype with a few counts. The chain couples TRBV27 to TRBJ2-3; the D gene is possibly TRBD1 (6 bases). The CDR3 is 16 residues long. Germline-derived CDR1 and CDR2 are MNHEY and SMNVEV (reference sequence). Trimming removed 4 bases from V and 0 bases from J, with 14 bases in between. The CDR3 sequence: CASSSRPGQSTDTQYF. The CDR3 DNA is TGTGCCAGCAGTTCCCGACCTGGACAGAGCACAGATACGCAGTATTTT.

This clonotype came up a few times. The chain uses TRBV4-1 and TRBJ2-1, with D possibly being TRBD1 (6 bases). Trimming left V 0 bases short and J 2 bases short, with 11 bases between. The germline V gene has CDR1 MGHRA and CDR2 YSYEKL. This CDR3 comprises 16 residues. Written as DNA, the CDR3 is TGCGCCAGCAGCCAAGACTTACAGGGAACCTACAATGAGCAGTTCTTC. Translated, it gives CASSQDLQGTYNEQFF.

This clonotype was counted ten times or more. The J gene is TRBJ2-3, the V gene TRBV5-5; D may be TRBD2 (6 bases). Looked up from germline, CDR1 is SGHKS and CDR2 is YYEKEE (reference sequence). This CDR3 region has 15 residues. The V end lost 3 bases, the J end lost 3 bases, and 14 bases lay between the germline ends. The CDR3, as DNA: TGTGCCAGCAGCTCCCGGGTGCTAGCGACAGATACGCAGTATTTT. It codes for CASSSRVLATDTQYF.

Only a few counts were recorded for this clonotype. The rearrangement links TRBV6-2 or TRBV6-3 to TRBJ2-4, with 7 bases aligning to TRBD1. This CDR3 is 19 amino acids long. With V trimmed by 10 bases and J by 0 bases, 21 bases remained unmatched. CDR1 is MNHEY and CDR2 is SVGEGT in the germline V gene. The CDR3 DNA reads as TGTGCCATAAGCGGCCCCACCCCGGGACAGCCGATAGCCAAAAACATTCAGTACTTC. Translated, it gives CAISGPTPGQPIAKNIQYF.

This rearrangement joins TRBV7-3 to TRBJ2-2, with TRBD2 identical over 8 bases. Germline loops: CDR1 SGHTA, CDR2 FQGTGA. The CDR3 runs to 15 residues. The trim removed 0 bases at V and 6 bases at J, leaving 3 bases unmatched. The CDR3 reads CASSLTSGRSGELFF. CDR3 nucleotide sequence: TGTGCCAGCAGCTTAACCAGCGGGAGATCCGGGGAGCTGTTTTTT.

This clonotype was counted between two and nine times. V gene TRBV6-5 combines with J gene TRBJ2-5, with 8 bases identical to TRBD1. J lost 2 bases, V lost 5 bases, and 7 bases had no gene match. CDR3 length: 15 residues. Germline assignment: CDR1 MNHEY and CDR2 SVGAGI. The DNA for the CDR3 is TGTGCCAGCAGTCGATCTCAGGGGGCGCAAGAGACCCAGTACTTC. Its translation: CASSRSQGAQETQYF.

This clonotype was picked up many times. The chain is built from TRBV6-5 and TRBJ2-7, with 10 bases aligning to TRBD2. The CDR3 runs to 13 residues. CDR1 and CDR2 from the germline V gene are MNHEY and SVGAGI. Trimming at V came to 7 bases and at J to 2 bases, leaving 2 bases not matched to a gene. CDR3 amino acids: CASKSGGAYEQYF. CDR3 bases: TGTGCCAGCAAGAGCGGGGGGGCCTACGAGCAGTACTTC.

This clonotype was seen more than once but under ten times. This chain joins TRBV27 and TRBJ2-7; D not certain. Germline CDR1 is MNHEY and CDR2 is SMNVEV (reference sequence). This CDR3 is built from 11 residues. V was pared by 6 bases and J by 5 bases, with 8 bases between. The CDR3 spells CASRYSHEQYF. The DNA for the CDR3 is TGTGCCAGCAGGTATAGCCACGAGCAGTACTTC.

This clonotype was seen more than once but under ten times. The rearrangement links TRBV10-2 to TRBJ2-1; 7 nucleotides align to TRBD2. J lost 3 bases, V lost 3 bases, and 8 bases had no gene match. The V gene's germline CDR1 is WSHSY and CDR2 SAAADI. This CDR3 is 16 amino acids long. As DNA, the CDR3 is TGCGCCAGCAGTGAATCCGGGAGGTTATTCTACAATGAGCAGTTCTTC. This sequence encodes CASSESGRLFYNEQFF.

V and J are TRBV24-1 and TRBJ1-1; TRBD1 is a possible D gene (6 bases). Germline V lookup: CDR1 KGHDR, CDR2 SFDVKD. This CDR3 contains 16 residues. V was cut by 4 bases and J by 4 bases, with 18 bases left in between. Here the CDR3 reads CATSESKGPGATEAFF. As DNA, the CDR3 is TGTGCCACCAGTGAATCTAAGGGGCCAGGGGCCACTGAAGCTTTCTTT.

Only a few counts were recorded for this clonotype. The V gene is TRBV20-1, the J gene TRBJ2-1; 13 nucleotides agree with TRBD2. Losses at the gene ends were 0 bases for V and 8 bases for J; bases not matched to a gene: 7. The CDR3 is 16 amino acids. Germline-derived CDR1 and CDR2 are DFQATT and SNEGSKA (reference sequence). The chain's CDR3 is CSARDGLAGVGYEQFF. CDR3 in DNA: TGCAGTGCTAGAGATGGACTAGCGGGAGTTGGATATGAGCAGTTCTTC.

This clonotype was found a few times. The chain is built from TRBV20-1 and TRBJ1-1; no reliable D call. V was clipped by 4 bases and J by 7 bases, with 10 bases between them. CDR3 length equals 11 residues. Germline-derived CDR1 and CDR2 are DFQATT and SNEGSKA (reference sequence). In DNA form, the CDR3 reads TGCAGTGCTAAGGGCGCCCTTGAAGCTTTCTTT. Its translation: CSAKGALEAFF.

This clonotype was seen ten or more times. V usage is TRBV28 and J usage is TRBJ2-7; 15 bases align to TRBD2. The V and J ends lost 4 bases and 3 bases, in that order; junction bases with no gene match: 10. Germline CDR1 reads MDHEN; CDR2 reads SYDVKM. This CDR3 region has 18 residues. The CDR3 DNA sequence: TGTGCCAGCAGTTCCTCTTCCGGGACTAGCGGGAGGTACTACGAGCAGTACTTC. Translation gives CASSSSSGTSGRYYEQYF.

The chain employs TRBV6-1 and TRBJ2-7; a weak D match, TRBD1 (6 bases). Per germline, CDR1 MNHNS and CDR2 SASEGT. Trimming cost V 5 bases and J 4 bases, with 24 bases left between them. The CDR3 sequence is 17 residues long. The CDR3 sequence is CASSKTPPATGSYEQYF. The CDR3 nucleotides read TGTGCCAGCAGTAAAACCCCACCCGCTACAGGGTCGTACGAGCAGTACTTC.